These T cell receptor beta chains were read from a single sample in a study of T cell responses to AZD1222 COVID-19 vaccine. Produced via immunoSEQ multiplex PCR; TCRdb's table is partial and in-frame only. The table includes more than 95,000 clones, about 89% detected once. The starting material was peripheral blood, obtained on day 0 of AZD1222 vaccination. The receptors shown here come from an adult in good health. CDR3s include the opening cysteine and the closing phenylalanine or tryptophan. D genes are given only for firm matches. For some rows the clone size is stated as once, few or many, or as a class when expanded; others skip it.

length: 9
J: TRBJ1-5
V: TRBV30
size: once
D: NA
CDR3: CAWRQPQHF
DNA: TGTGCCTGGAGACAGCCCCAGCATTTT

length: 16
J: TRBJ1-6
V: TRBV6-5
size: NA
D: NA
CDR3: CASSYSDRGRNSPLHF
DNA: TGTGCCAGCAGTTACTCTGATCGGGGGCGAAATTCACCCCTCCACTTT

length: 15
J: TRBJ2-1
V: TRBV6-5
size: NA
D: NA
CDR3: CASSRDGISYNEQFF
DNA: TGTGCCAGCAGTAGGGACGGGATCTCCTACAATGAGCAGTTCTTC

length: 16
J: TRBJ2-7
V: TRBV19
size: NA
D: NA
CDR3: CASSIGGGDSSYEQYF
DNA: TGTGCCAGTAGTATAGGTGGGGGGGACAGCTCCTACGAGCAGTACTTC

length: 17
J: TRBJ2-1
V: TRBV10-3
size: once
D: TRBD2
CDR3: CAISESGGGLTYNEQFF
DNA: TGTGCCATCAGTGAGTCTGGGGGGGGGTTGACCTACAATGAGCAGTTCTTC

length: 11
J: TRBJ1-1
V: TRBV27
size: NA
D: NA
CDR3: CASLGGTEAFF
DNA: TGTGCCAGCCTGGGGGGCACTGAAGCTTTCTTT

length: 13
J: TRBJ2-2
V: TRBV12-3/TRBV12-4
size: NA
D: NA
CDR3: CASSPRGLGELFF
DNA: TGTGCCAGCAGTCCCAGGGGTCTCGGGGAGCTGTTTTTT

length: 12
J: TRBJ2-1
V: TRBV9
size: NA
D: NA
CDR3: CASSVVEYEQFF
DNA: TGTGCCAGCAGCGTAGTGGAATACGAGCAGTTCTTC

length: 14
J: TRBJ2-7
V: TRBV6-6
size: NA
D: TRBD2
CDR3: CASRASGSSYEQYF
DNA: TGTGCCAGCAGGGCTAGCGGGAGCTCCTACGAGCAGTACTTC

length: 13
J: TRBJ1-1
V: TRBV12-3/TRBV12-4
size: NA
D: TRBD1
CDR3: CASGRQGETEAFF
DNA: TGTGCCAGCGGACGACAGGGTGAAACTGAAGCTTTCTTT

length: 16
J: TRBJ1-5
V: TRBV6-2/TRBV6-3
size: NA
D: TRBD1
CDR3: CASGRDRRYSNQPQHF
DNA: TGTGCCAGCGGCCGGGACAGGAGGTATAGCAATCAGCCCCAGCATTTT

length: 17
J: TRBJ1-1
V: TRBV14
size: NA
D: TRBD1
CDR3: CASSRRTGGTRNTEAFF
DNA: TGTGCCAGCAGCCGCAGGACAGGGGGAACGAGGAACACTGAAGCTTTCTTT

length: 15
J: TRBJ1-3
V: TRBV4-2
size: NA
D: TRBD1
CDR3: CASSQLGTGGDTIYF
DNA: TGTGCCAGCAGCCAGCTCGGGACAGGGGGGGACACCATATATTTT

length: 15
J: TRBJ1-6
V: TRBV5-1
size: NA
D: NA
CDR3: CASSLAMGFGAPLHF
DNA: TGCGCCAGCAGCTTGGCCATGGGCTTCGGGGCACCCCTCCACTTT

length: 11
J: TRBJ1-2
V: TRBV10-3
size: few
D: NA
CDR3: CAISETYGYTF
DNA: TGTGCCATCAGTGAGACCTATGGCTACACCTTC

length: 16
J: TRBJ2-1
V: TRBV7-9
size: NA
D: TRBD2
CDR3: CASSSWAGGPYNEQFF
DNA: TGTGCCAGCAGCTCATGGGCGGGAGGGCCCTACAATGAGCAGTTCTTC

length: 16
J: TRBJ1-5
V: TRBV30
size: NA
D: NA
CDR3: CAWSLSGGGSNQPQHF
DNA: TGTGCCTGGAGCCTCTCAGGAGGCGGGAGCAATCAGCCCCAGCATTTT

length: 15
J: TRBJ2-3
V: TRBV2
size: NA
D: TRBD2
CDR3: CASSPMGLVGDTQYF
DNA: TGTGCCAGCAGTCCTATGGGACTAGTAGGAGATACGCAGTATTTT

length: 13
J: TRBJ1-5
V: TRBV19
size: NA
D: NA
CDR3: CASSMIVGQPQHF
DNA: TGTGCCAGTAGTATGATTGTTGGTCAGCCCCAGCATTTT

length: 17
J: TRBJ2-5
V: TRBV5-1
size: NA
D: TRBD2
CDR3: CASSFEYSGAYQETQYF
DNA: TGCGCCAGCAGCTTCGAATATAGCGGGGCGTACCAAGAGACCCAGTACTTC

length: 14
J: TRBJ2-5
V: TRBV27
size: NA
D: NA
CDR3: CASSPLTPPGAQYF
DNA: TGTGCCAGCAGTCCCCTCACCCCCCCGGGGGCCCAGTACTTC

length: 14
J: TRBJ1-2
V: TRBV5-6
size: NA
D: NA
CDR3: CASSLRVTNYGYTF
DNA: TGTGCCAGCAGCTTAAGGGTCACTAACTATGGCTACACCTTC

length: 15
J: TRBJ1-2
V: TRBV5-1
size: few
D: NA
CDR3: CASSLAVGPNYGYTF
DNA: TGCGCCAGCAGCTTGGCCGTGGGGCCTAACTATGGCTACACCTTC

length: 14
J: TRBJ2-2
V: TRBV25-1
size: NA
D: NA
CDR3: CASSAGTNTGELFF
DNA: TGTGCCAGCAGCGCCGGGACAAACACCGGGGAGCTGTTTTTT

length: 12
J: TRBJ2-7
V: TRBV30
size: NA
D: NA
CDR3: CAWSVSSYEQYF
DNA: TGTGCCTGGAGTGTCAGCTCCTACGAGCAGTACTTC

length: 15
J: TRBJ2-1
V: TRBV9
size: once
D: TRBD1
CDR3: CASSPRQGTTNEQFF
DNA: TGTGCCAGCAGCCCTAGACAGGGAACTACCAATGAGCAGTTCTTC

length: 18
J: TRBJ2-2
V: TRBV7-2
size: once
D: TRBD1
CDR3: CASSLQSSGTGRTGELFF
DNA: TGTGCCAGCAGCTTACAGAGCTCTGGGACAGGGCGCACCGGGGAGCTGTTTTTT

length: 14
J: TRBJ2-3
V: TRBV5-1
size: NA
D: TRBD2
CDR3: CASVSGSSADTQYF
DNA: TGCGCCAGTGTTAGCGGGAGTAGCGCAGATACGCAGTATTTT

length: 15
J: TRBJ2-1
V: TRBV11-3
size: NA
D: NA
CDR3: CASSGSRGGYNEQFF
DNA: TGTGCCAGCAGCGGTTCTAGGGGGGGTTACAATGAGCAGTTCTTC

length: 13
J: TRBJ1-2
V: TRBV7-9
size: NA
D: NA
CDR3: CASSGGQNYGYTF
DNA: TGTGCCAGCAGCGGCGGGCAAAACTATGGCTACACCTTC

length: 15
J: TRBJ2-2
V: TRBV4-3
size: NA
D: NA
CDR3: CASSQEEGKTGELFF
DNA: TGCGCCAGCAGCCAAGAGGAGGGGAAGACCGGGGAGCTGTTTTTT

length: 14
J: TRBJ1-4
V: TRBV18
size: NA
D: TRBD1
CDR3: CASSQTGGKEKLFF
DNA: TGTGCCAGCTCCCAGACAGGGGGCAAAGAAAAACTGTTTTTT

length: 15
J: TRBJ1-2
V: TRBV7-2
size: NA
D: NA
CDR3: CASSSLGEGSYGYTF
DNA: TGTGCCAGCAGCTCCCTCGGGGAGGGTAGCTATGGCTACACCTTC

length: 17
J: TRBJ2-7
V: TRBV9
size: NA
D: TRBD1
CDR3: CASSKTGFPQSSYEQYF
DNA: TGTGCCAGCAGCAAGACAGGGTTCCCCCAAAGCTCCTACGAGCAGTACTTC

length: 15
J: TRBJ1-3
V: TRBV3-1/TRBV3-2
size: NA
D: NA
CDR3: CASSQAGAGGNTIYF
DNA: TGTGCCAGCAGCCAAGCAGGGGCAGGTGGAAACACCATATATTTT

length: 13
J: TRBJ2-5
V: TRBV6-9
size: NA
D: NA
CDR3: CASSWGTPETQYF
DNA: TGTGCCAGCAGTTGGGGGACTCCAGAGACCCAGTACTTC

length: 17
J: TRBJ1-3
V: TRBV9
size: NA
D: NA
CDR3: CASSGGLGLSSGNTIYF
DNA: TGTGCCAGCAGCGGGGGCTTGGGACTCAGCTCTGGAAACACCATATATTTT

length: 14
J: TRBJ1-1
V: TRBV11-2
size: once
D: NA
CDR3: CASSMAWGNTEAFF
DNA: TGTGCCAGCAGTATGGCCTGGGGGAACACTGAAGCTTTCTTT

length: 13
J: TRBJ1-1
V: TRBV29-1
size: NA
D: TRBD1
CDR3: CSADRAMNTEAFF
DNA: TGCAGCGCCGACAGGGCTATGAACACTGAAGCTTTCTTT

length: 12
J: TRBJ1-3
V: TRBV6-5
size: NA
D: NA
CDR3: CASTSSGNTIYF
DNA: TGTGCCAGCACGTCCTCTGGAAACACCATATATTTT